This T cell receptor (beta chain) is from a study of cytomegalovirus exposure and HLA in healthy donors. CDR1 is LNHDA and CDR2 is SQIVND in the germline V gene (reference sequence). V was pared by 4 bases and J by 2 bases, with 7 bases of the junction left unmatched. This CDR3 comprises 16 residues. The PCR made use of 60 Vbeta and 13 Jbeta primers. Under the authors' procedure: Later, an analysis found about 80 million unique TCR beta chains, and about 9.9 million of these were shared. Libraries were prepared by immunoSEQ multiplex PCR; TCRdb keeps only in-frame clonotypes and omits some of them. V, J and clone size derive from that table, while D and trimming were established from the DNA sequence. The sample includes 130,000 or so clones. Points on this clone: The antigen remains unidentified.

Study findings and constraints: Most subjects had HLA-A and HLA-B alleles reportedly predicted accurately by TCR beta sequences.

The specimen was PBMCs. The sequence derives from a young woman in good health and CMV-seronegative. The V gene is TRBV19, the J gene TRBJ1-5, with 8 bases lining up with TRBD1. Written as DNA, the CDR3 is TGTGCCAGTAGTAATCCAGGGGGCGTTGGCAATCAGCCCCAGCATTTT. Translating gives CASSNPGGVGNQPQHF.